These T cell receptor beta chains were read from a single sample in a study of graft-versus-host responses after intestinal transplantation. These receptors lack a known antigen. The table came from immunoSEQ multiplex PCR; TCRdb's copy has only in-frame clones and leaves some out. The sample shows 96,000 or so clones, about 94% of them seen only once. Sequenced material: unstimulated CD4+ T cells sorted from spleen or lymph node cells, taken before intestinal transplant. Receptors originate from a human donor who received an intestinal transplant. Both conserved end residues are part of each CDR3. D genes are given only for firm matches. Clone size is given for some rows only: seen once, a few or many times, or a class if the clone is expanded.

d_gene,abundance,j_gene,v_gene,CDR3nt,CDR3aa
-,-,TRBJ2-3,TRBV27,TGTGCCAGCAGTTTCTCTGTATTCCCTAGCACAGATACGCAGTATTTT,CASSFSVFPSTDTQYF
-,-,TRBJ2-7,TRBV7-2,TGTGCCAGCAGCTTAAGTCCCGGGTCCAACGAGCAGTACTTC,CASSLSPGSNEQYF
-,-,TRBJ2-1,TRBV15,TGTGCCACCAGCAGAGAGTTTCGAGGGGCGCGGGGTGAGCAGTTCTTC,CATSREFRGARGEQFF
-,few,TRBJ1-3,TRBV6-1,TGTGCCAGCAGTTCAGGGGCTGGAAACACCATATATTTT,CASSSGAGNTIYF
-,-,TRBJ1-1,TRBV7-9,TGTGCCAGCAGTCGGGTAAGGGGTATGAACACTGAAGCTTTCTTT,CASSRVRGMNTEAFF
-,once,TRBJ1-3,TRBV10-2,TGCGCCAGCACCGAGACAGTGAATCCTGGAAACACCATATATTTT,CASTETVNPGNTIYF
TRBD1,medium-sized,TRBJ2-7,TRBV2,TGTGCCAGCAGTGGCAGGGGGCGAAGTTACGAGCAGTACTTC,CASSGRGRSYEQYF
-,-,TRBJ2-4,TRBV19,TGTGCCAGTAGTATAGACCCCATAGCCAAAAACATTCAGTACTTC,CASSIDPIAKNIQYF
-,-,TRBJ1-1,TRBV30,TGTGCCTGGAAGACACCCATTGGAGCTTTCTTT,CAWKTPIGAFF
TRBD1,-,TRBJ1-5,TRBV4-3,TGCGCCAGCAGCCAAGAGAGGGGGCTCGTCAATCAGCCCCAGCATTTT,CASSQERGLVNQPQHF
-,-,TRBJ2-1,TRBV5-1,TGCGCCAGCAGCCGGGACACCTACAATGAGCAGTTCTTC,CASSRDTYNEQFF
TRBD2,-,TRBJ2-3,TRBV30,TGTGCCCCGGTTCTAGCGGACTACACAGATACGCAGTATTTT,CAPVLADYTDTQYF
-,-,TRBJ1-5,TRBV21-1,TGTGCCAGCAGCGAACCGGGACAGGTGAATAGCAATCAGCCCCAGCATTTT,CASSEPGQVNSNQPQHF
TRBD2,-,TRBJ2-2,TRBV29-1,TGCAGCGCTGCGAGGGCCGGGGGGGCCTGGGGCGGGGAGCTGTTTTTT,CSAARAGGAWGGELFF
-,-,TRBJ2-5,TRBV9,TGTGCCAGCAGCGTAGGGGGGCTGCAAGAGACCCAGTACTTC,CASSVGGLQETQYF
TRBD2,-,TRBJ2-1,TRBV29-1,TGCAGCGTTGACGGGACTAGCGGTTACAATGAGCAGTTCTTC,CSVDGTSGYNEQFF
TRBD2,-,TRBJ2-7,TRBV9,TGTGCCAGCAGCGTAGGGCTGGGACTAGCGGGAGAGGGAACAAGTGGCGAGCAGTACTTC,CASSVGLGLAGEGTSGEQYF
TRBD1,-,TRBJ2-5,TRBV7-2,TGTGCCAGCAGCTACAGGGGGCTAGGAGAGACCCAGTACTTC,CASSYRGLGETQYF
TRBD1,-,TRBJ1-6,TRBV30,TGTGCCTGGAGTTTCCTCGGTAGACAGGGGGCCTATAATTCACCCCTCCACTTT,CAWSFLGRQGAYNSPLHF
TRBD2,-,TRBJ2-2,TRBV29-1,TGCAGCGTTGAGAGCCTAGCGGCCACCGGGGAGCTGTTTTTT,CSVESLAATGELFF
TRBD2,-,TRBJ2-3,TRBV2,TGTGCCAGCAGTGAAACAGCGGGAGTTGGGGATACGCAGTATTTT,CASSETAGVGDTQYF
TRBD1,-,TRBJ1-3,TRBV7-8,TGTGAAGCGGGCAGGGGGTGGAGAAACACCATATATTTT,CEAGRGWRNTIYF
-,-,TRBJ2-7,TRBV6-5,TGTGCCAGCAGTAATACAGGGTACGAGCAGTACTTC,CASSNTGYEQYF